The rows below give T cell receptor beta chains drawn from one sample of a study of blood T cell repertoires in COVID-19. Clones were read by immunoSEQ multiplex PCR, and TCRdb kept only the in-frame ones, dropping some. The sample gives hundreds of thousands of clones, around 90% of which show up once; under 2% is in the top ten. The sample was PBMCs or T cells enriched from blood (not recorded which). These receptors all stem from a woman aged 50 to 60 who had recovered from COVID-19. CDR3s include the opening cysteine and the closing phenylalanine or tryptophan. The D gene is left open where the match is weak. Clone size is given for some rows only: seen once, a few or many times, or a class if the clone is expanded.

j_call v_call clone_size d_call cdr3_aa cdr3_nt
TRBJ2-2 TRBV28 . TRBD1 CASSFSTGGNPGELFF TGTGCCAGCAGTTTCTCTACAGGGGGGAACCCCGGGGAGCTGTTTTTT
TRBJ2-7 TRBV6-5 . . CASSYSTVGGYEQYF TGTGCCAGCAGTTACTCGACTGTAGGGGGATACGAGCAGTACTTC
TRBJ2-7 TRBV27 few TRBD1 CASSIIQGAPREQYF TGTGCCAGCAGTATAATACAGGGGGCGCCCCGCGAGCAGTACTTC
TRBJ1-1 TRBV25-1 . . CASSDRAGAFF TGTGCCAGCAGTGACAGGGCTGGCGCTTTCTTT
TRBJ1-2 TRBV2 . . CASSEAGAANYGYTF TGTGCCAGCAGTGAAGCGGGGGCGGCTAACTATGGCTACACCTTC
TRBJ2-7 TRBV5-6 . TRBD2 CASSVKTTSGSSYEQYF TGTGCCAGCAGCGTCAAAACGACTAGCGGGAGCTCCTACGAGCAGTACTTC
TRBJ1-1 TRBV18 . . CASSGAWRDTEAFF TGTGCCAGCTCAGGGGCCTGGAGGGACACTGAAGCTTTCTTT
TRBJ1-2 TRBV6-5 . . CASSTGPAGYGYTF TGTGCCAGCAGTACAGGGCCGGCGGGCTATGGCTACACCTTC
TRBJ2-7 TRBV5-4 . . CASSLESGGQDQYF TGTGCCAGCAGCTTGGAGTCCGGTGGACAAGATCAGTACTTC
TRBJ2-7 TRBV7-6 . TRBD1 CASSRDRVYEQYF TGTGCCAGCAGCCGGGACAGGGTCTACGAGCAGTACTTC
TRBJ2-1 TRBV19 . TRBD2 CASSMGLAGMYNEQFF TGTGCCAGTAGTATGGGACTAGCGGGTATGTACAATGAGCAGTTCTTC
TRBJ1-2 TRBV29-1 . TRBD1 CSAGQDGYTF TGCAGCGCAGGACAGGATGGCTACACCTTC
TRBJ1-5 TRBV21-1 . . CASSPGRVYSNQPQHF TGTGCCAGCAGCCCCGGGAGGGTCTATAGCAATCAGCCCCAGCATTTT
TRBJ1-1 TRBV7-8 . . CASSSDSRNTEAFF TGTGCCAGCAGTTCTGACAGTCGGAACACTGAAGCTTTCTTT
TRBJ1-2 TRBV28 . . CASSLGGVTPLYGYTF TGTGCCAGCAGCCTTGGGGGGGTGACGCCCCTTTACGGCTACACCTTC
TRBJ1-1 TRBV7-6 . . CASSPTVYTEAFF TGTGCCAGCAGCCCGACAGTTTACACTGAAGCTTTCTTT
TRBJ2-6 TRBV29-1 once . CSVEGIEGSGANVLTF TGCAGCGTTGAAGGAATCGAGGGCTCTGGGGCCAACGTCCTGACTTTC
TRBJ2-2 TRBV7-3 . . CASARSNTGELFF TGTGCCAGCGCGAGGTCGAACACCGGGGAGCTGTTTTTT
TRBJ1-4 TRBV27 . TRBD1 CASSSGTGFEKLFF TGTGCCAGCAGCTCCGGGACAGGGTTTGAAAAACTGTTTTTT
TRBJ1-1 TRBV5-6 . TRBD1 CASSGTGGTEAFF TGTGCCAGCAGCGGGACAGGGGGCACTGAAGCTTTCTTT
TRBJ2-7 TRBV2 . TRBD1 CASSEAVGTGNYEQYF TGTGCCAGCAGTGAAGCGGTAGGGACAGGGAACTACGAGCAGTACTTC
TRBJ1-5 TRBV28 . . CASSATTGIQPQHF TGTGCCAGCAGTGCCACCACAGGGATTCAGCCCCAGCATTTT
TRBJ1-4 TRBV18 . . CASSQSILAPNEKLFF TGTGCCAGCTCCCAATCCATATTAGCTCCCAATGAAAAACTGTTTTTT
TRBJ2-1 TRBV10-3 once TRBD1 CAISPGQGPGQFF TGTGCCATCAGCCCGGGACAGGGGCCAGGGCAGTTCTTC
TRBJ1-4 TRBV18 . . CASSPPPATNEKLFF TGTGCCAGCTCACCACCTCCCGCAACTAATGAAAAACTGTTTTTT
TRBJ1-1 TRBV5-1 . . CASSLEGWGTEAFF TGCGCCAGCAGCTTGGAGGGGTGGGGTACTGAAGCTTTCTTT
TRBJ2-7 TRBV30 . . CAWSKRRQTYEQYF TGTGCCTGGAGTAAGCGGAGACAAACCTACGAGCAGTACTTC
TRBJ1-2 TRBV18 . . CASSPDQGRYTF TGTGCCAGCTCACCAGATCAGGGCCGCTACACCTTC
TRBJ2-1 TRBV6-5 . TRBD2 CASKTIGTTYNEQFF TGTGCCAGCAAAACTATCGGGACTACCTACAATGAGCAGTTCTTC